This T cell receptor (beta chain) appears in the sequencing data of a study of tumor and adjacent non-tumor tissue in lung cancer. Study information: Stage I to III disease affected 10 men and roughly five women aged roughly 31 to 85.

Comments on this clonotype: Possible read error: a much larger clone is one base away.

No cell sorting was done before RNA was extracted from the tissue. Three rounds of nested PCR, following a modified ARM-PCR protocol, produced the TCRbeta library. TCRdb itself ran the multiplex PCR reads through MiXCR, one entry per CDR3 protein. Of some 120,000 distinct CDR3 sequences listed, roughly 67% are singletons. Losses at the gene ends were 6 bases for V and 8 bases for J; bases not matched to a gene: 9. Germline V gives CDR1 DFQATT, CDR2 SNEGSKA (reference sequence). There are 13 residues in the CDR3. This clonotype was obtained from a man under 40 with non-small cell lung cancer. The V and J genes are TRBV20-1 and TRBJ2-4; 8 nucleotides match TRBD1. Specimen: lung tumor tissue. CDR3 residues: CSAREPGQDIQYF. CDR3 DNA: TGCAGTGCCAGGGAACCGGGACAGGACATTCAGTACTTC.